The rows below give T cell receptor beta chains drawn from one sample of a study of blood T cell repertoires in COVID-19. Generated by immunoSEQ multiplex PCR, the TCRdb table keeps only in-frame clones and is missing some. The table has some 190,000 clones, roughly 80% seen once. Sequencing was done on a sample of peripheral blood. Receptors originate from a man between 60 and 75 years old with acute or convalescent COVID-19. Each CDR3 is given with its conserved first and last residue. The D gene is left open where the match is weak. Size is stated for part of the rows, as once, few or many counts, or as a class when the clone is expanded.

abundance: .
v_gene: TRBV3-1/TRBV3-2
d_gene: TRBD2
j_gene: TRBJ2-5
CDR3aa: CASSQRLAGVETQYF
CDR3nt: TGTGCCAGCAGCCAAAGACTAGCGGGGGTCGAGACCCAGTACTTC

abundance: .
v_gene: TRBV5-8
d_gene: .
j_gene: TRBJ1-2
CDR3aa: CASSLAGGQSDYGYTF
CDR3nt: TGTGCCAGCAGCTTGGCGGGGGGCCAATCGGACTATGGCTACACCTTC

abundance: .
v_gene: TRBV6-2/TRBV6-3
d_gene: .
j_gene: TRBJ1-1
CDR3aa: CASSYIAENTEAFF
CDR3nt: TGTGCCAGCAGTTACATCGCGGAGAACACTGAAGCTTTCTTT

abundance: .
v_gene: TRBV12-5
d_gene: .
j_gene: TRBJ1-1
CDR3aa: CASGKDTNTEAFF
CDR3nt: TGTGCTAGTGGTAAGGACACGAACACTGAAGCTTTCTTT

abundance: few
v_gene: TRBV7-2
d_gene: .
j_gene: TRBJ1-5
CDR3aa: CASSLMEAQPQHF
CDR3nt: TGTGCCAGCAGCTTAATGGAGGCTCAGCCCCAGCATTTT

abundance: .
v_gene: TRBV4-1
d_gene: .
j_gene: TRBJ2-5
CDR3aa: CASSQGVASEETQYF
CDR3nt: TGCGCCAGCAGCCAAGGGGTGGCTAGCGAAGAGACCCAGTACTTC

abundance: once
v_gene: TRBV4-2
d_gene: TRBD2
j_gene: TRBJ2-1
CDR3aa: CASSQPLAGGQWNEQFF
CDR3nt: TGTGCCAGCAGCCAACCGCTAGCGGGGGGGCAATGGAATGAGCAGTTCTTC

abundance: .
v_gene: TRBV19
d_gene: .
j_gene: TRBJ1-3
CDR3aa: CASRKQGNTIYF
CDR3nt: TGTGCCAGTAGGAAACAAGGAAACACCATATATTTT

abundance: .
v_gene: TRBV6-5
d_gene: TRBD1
j_gene: TRBJ1-5
CDR3aa: CASRSGTGGAQHF
CDR3nt: TGTGCCAGCAGATCCGGGACAGGGGGGGCCCAGCATTTT

abundance: .
v_gene: TRBV27
d_gene: .
j_gene: TRBJ1-5
CDR3aa: CASSLRQSNQPQHF
CDR3nt: TGTGCCAGCAGTTTAAGACAGAGCAATCAGCCCCAGCATTTT

abundance: .
v_gene: TRBV23-1
d_gene: TRBD1
j_gene: TRBJ2-6
CDR3aa: CASSRPKTGGSSGANVLTF
CDR3nt: TGCGCCAGCAGTCGACCTAAGACAGGGGGGTCCTCTGGGGCCAACGTCCTGACTTTC

abundance: few
v_gene: TRBV19
d_gene: .
j_gene: TRBJ1-1
CDR3aa: CASSIDPQGKNTEAFF
CDR3nt: TGTGCCAGTAGTATAGATCCACAGGGCAAGAACACTGAAGCTTTCTTT

abundance: .
v_gene: TRBV30
d_gene: .
j_gene: TRBJ1-1
CDR3aa: CAWSREDEAFF
CDR3nt: TGTGCCTGGAGCAGGGAGGATGAAGCTTTCTTT

abundance: .
v_gene: TRBV7-8
d_gene: .
j_gene: TRBJ1-5
CDR3aa: CASSPVGAGQPQHF
CDR3nt: TGTGCCAGCAGCCCCGTTGGCGCGGGTCAGCCCCAGCATTTT

abundance: .
v_gene: TRBV2
d_gene: TRBD1
j_gene: TRBJ1-6
CDR3aa: CATRDRGTSPLHF
CDR3nt: TGTGCCACCCGGGACAGGGGTACTTCACCCCTCCACTTT